One sample yielded the 4 T cell receptor beta chains listed below, sequenced in a study of neoadjuvant nivolumab and ipilimumab in lung cancer (dated by TCRdb to 2018 to 2020). Library preparation used the immunoSEQ multiplex PCR assay. Imported from immuneACCESS, the table was reduced by TCRdb to in-frame sequences with V and J called. These copies leave out some clones; in studies compared against another copy, an unresolved V gene accounts for under half, and the cause of the remainder is not known. Present in this sample are fewer than 2,500 clones, roughly 84% of which were seen just once. The top ten constitute 9.5% to 13% of the sample. The time point label on this specimen signifies: at surgical resection after neoadjuvant nivolumab +/- ipilimumab. The specimen was adjacent normal lung tissue, collected after neoadjuvant nivolumab, alone or with ipilimumab, at or shortly before surgery. All receptors derive from an adult with non-small cell lung cancer.

The rearrangement uses TRBV13 and TRBJ2-7, with unresolved D. The CDR3 has 13 amino acids. V was shortened by 3 bases and J by 3 bases, with 9 bases between the two germline ends. Germline lookup yields CDR1 PRHDT and CDR2 FYEKMQ (reference sequence). The CDR3 bases are TGTGCCAGCAGCTTGAACAGTATCTACGAGCAGTACTTC. Residues: CASSLNSIYEQYF.

The rearrangement uses TRBV7-9 and TRBJ2-7; 8 bases match TRBD1. With V trimmed by 7 bases and J by 4 bases, 9 bases remained unmatched. CDR3 length equals 14 residues. Germline CDR1 SEHNR, CDR2 FQNEAQ (reference sequence). CDR3 DNA: TGTGCCAGCAACTTTGCAGGGGGCAAATACGAGCAGTACTTC. Its protein is CASNFAGGKYEQYF.

V and J are TRBV10-3 and TRBJ2-7; D possibly uses TRBD1 or TRBD2 (5 bases each). The germline V gene has CDR1 ENHRY and CDR2 SYGVKD. V was shortened by 6 bases and J by 3 bases, with 15 bases between the two germline ends. CDR3 size: 14 residues. This chain's CDR3 is CAIRERDQNYEQYF. The CDR3 DNA follows: TGTGCCATCAGGGAGAGGGACCAGAACTACGAGCAGTACTTC.

This rearrangement joins TRBV6-5 to TRBJ2-5, with D possibly TRBD1 on 5 matching bases. CDR3 length: 14 amino acids. Per germline, CDR1 MNHEY and CDR2 SVGAGI. Trimming removed 5 bases at V and 5 bases at J, with 15 bases between. The CDR3 coding sequence is TGTGCCAGCAGTCTCCGCCGGACATCGGAGACCCAGTACTTC. As protein: CASSLRRTSETQYF.